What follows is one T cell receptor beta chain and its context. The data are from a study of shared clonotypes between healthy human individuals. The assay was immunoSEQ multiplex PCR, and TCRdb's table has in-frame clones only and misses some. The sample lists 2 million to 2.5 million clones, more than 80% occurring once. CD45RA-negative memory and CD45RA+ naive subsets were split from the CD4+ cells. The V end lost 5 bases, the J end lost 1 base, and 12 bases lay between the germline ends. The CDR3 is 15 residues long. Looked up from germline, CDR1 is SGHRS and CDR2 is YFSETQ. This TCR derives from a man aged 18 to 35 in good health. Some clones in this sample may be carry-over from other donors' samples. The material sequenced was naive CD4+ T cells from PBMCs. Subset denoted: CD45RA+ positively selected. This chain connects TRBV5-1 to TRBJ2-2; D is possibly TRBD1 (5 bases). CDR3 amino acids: CASSDLTGNTGELFF. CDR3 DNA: TGCGCCAGCAGTGACCTAACAGGGAACACCGGGGAGCTGTTTTTT.